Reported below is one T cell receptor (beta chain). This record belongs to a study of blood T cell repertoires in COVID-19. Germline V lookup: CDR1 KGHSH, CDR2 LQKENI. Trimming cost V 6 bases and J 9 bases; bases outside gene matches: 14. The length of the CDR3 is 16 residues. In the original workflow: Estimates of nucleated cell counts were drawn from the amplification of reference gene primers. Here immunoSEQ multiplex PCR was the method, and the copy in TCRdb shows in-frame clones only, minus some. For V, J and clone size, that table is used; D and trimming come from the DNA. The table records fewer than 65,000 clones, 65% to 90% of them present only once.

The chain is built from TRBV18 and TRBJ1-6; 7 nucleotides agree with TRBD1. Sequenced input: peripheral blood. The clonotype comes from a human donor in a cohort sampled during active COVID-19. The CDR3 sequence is CASSPSAGTVISPLHF. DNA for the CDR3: TGTGCCAGCTCGCCGTCGGCCGGGACAGTAATTTCACCCCTCCACTTT.